The sample holds a few counts of the clone carrying this T cell receptor (beta chain). Its antigen is not known. Looked up from germline, CDR1 is SGHTA and CDR2 is FQGNSA. CDR3 length equals 18 residues. V was clipped by 1 base and J by 4 bases, with 19 bases between them. The data were obtained in a study of T-cell memory formation after mild COVID-19. Study results and caveats: CD4/CD8 balance characterized clones contracting day 15 to 85, and CD4+ skew characterized later expanders.

TCRdb re-derived calls from the 5' RACE reads in MiXCR, one entry per CDR3 protein. Among 200,000 to 250,000 distinct CDR3 sequences listed, roughly a tenth were seen once. This clonotype originated in a man younger than 35 who had mild COVID-19 (a few samples of this study predate the infection). Cell type and time point are not known. The chain combines TRBV7-2 with TRBJ2-2; D might be TRBD2 (5 bases). Sequences were obtained from PBMCs or a T cell subset sorted from them (not recorded which). CDR3 region: CASSLGFLSVLATGELFF. The CDR3 DNA follows: TGTGCCAGCAGCTTAGGTTTTCTCTCGGTTCTAGCCACCGGGGAGCTGTTTTTT.